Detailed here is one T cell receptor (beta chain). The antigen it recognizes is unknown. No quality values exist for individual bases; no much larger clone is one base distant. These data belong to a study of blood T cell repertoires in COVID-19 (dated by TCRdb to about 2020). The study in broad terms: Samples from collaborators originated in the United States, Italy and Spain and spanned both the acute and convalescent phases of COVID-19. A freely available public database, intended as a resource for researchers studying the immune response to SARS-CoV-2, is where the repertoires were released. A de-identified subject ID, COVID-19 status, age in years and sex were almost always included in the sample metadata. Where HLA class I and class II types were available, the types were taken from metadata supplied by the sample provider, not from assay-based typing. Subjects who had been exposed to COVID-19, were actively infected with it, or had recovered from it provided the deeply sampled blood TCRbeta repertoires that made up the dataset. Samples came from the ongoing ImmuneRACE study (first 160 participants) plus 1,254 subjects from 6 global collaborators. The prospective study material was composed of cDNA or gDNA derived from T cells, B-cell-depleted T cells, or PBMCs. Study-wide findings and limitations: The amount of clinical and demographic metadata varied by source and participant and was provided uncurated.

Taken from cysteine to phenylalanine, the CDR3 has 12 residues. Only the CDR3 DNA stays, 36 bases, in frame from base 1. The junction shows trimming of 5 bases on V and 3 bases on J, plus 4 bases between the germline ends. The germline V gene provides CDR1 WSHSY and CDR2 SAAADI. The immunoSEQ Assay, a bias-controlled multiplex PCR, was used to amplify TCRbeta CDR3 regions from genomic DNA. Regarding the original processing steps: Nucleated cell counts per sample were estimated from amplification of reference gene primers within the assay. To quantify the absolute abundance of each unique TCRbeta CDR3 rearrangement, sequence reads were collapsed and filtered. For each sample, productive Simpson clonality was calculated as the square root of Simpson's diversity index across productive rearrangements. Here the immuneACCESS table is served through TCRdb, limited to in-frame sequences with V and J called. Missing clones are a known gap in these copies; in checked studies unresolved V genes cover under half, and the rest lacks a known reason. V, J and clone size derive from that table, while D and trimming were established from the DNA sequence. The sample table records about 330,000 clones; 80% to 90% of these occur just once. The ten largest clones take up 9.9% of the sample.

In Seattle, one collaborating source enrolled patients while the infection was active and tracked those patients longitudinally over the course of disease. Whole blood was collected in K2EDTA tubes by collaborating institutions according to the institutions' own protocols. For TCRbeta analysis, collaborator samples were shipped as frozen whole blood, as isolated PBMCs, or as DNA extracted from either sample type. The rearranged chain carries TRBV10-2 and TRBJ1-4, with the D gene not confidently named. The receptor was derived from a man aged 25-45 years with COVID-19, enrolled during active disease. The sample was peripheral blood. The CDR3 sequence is CASSPSNEKLFF. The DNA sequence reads TGCGCCAGCAGTCCGTCTAATGAAAAACTGTTTTTT.